This TCR beta chain was sequenced for a study of Graves' ophthalmopathy and Graves' hyperthyroidism. Study observations and caveats: Appearing in blood as well were most expanded thyroid clonotypes above 0.001 frequency.

Clinical symptoms, serum thyroxine, TRAb, thyroid ultrasound and orbital computed tomography formed the basis of diagnosis. The table lists this clonotype with many counts. The target antigen is unknown. Germline CDR1 is SGHTA and CDR2 is FQGNSA. Trimming removed 5 bases at V and 5 bases at J, with 19 bases between. This CDR3 has 17 amino acids. Scientists amplified the TCR beta CDR3 regions from RNA transcripts. The first-round RT-PCR employed HTBI primers together with the Qiagen OneStep RT-PCR kit. A multiplex PCR was then performed as the second round. TCRdb itself ran the multiplex PCR reads through MiXCR, one entry per CDR3 protein. In the table there are around 660,000 distinct CDR3 sequences, over 40% of which are singletons.

This TCR came from an adult man with Graves' ophthalmopathy. The chain carries TRBV7-2 and TRBJ1-6, with D possibly being TRBD1 (6 bases). Sequenced input: peripheral blood. CDR3 in DNA: TGTGCCAGCAGCCCTACCTTGGACAGCAATAATAATTCACCCCTCCACTTT. Protein sequence: CASSPTLDSNNNSPLHF.